These 10 T cell receptor beta chains share one sample of origin, sequenced in a study of blood T cells in healthy people across ages. The authors ran a second PCR of roughly 6 to 12 cycles using a sample-barcoded 5' primer and a J-beta primer mix. TCRdb used MiXCR to reprocess the 5' RACE reads, holding one entry per CDR3 protein. The data show 2 million or so distinct CDR3 sequences, less than 50% seen once. Sequenced: blood. These receptors originate from a woman between 40 and 55 years old in good health.

The chain joins TRBV28 to TRBJ1-6; a possible D gene is TRBD1 (5 bases). Trimming removed 7 bases at V and 0 bases at J, with 7 bases between. Germline V gene lookup returns CDR1 MDHEN and CDR2 SYDVKM. This CDR3 is 14 amino acids long. DNA of the CDR3: TGTGCCAGCAAGGGACCCTCCTATAATTCACCCCTCCACTTT. It encodes CASKGPSYNSPLHF.

Worth noting for this clonotype: A junction boundary mismatches the germline segment, possibly from a read error. Here the CDR3 DNA reads TGTGCCAGCAGCCGGACTAGCGGGGGGCGAGATATGCAGTATTTT. As protein: CASSRTSGGRDMQYF. This chain uses TRBV2 with TRBJ2-3; 14 bases align to TRBD2. This CDR3 has 15 amino acids. Germline CDR1 SNHLY, CDR2 FYNNEI.

This rearrangement joins TRBV27 to TRBJ2-7; TRBD2 is a possible D gene (6 bases). The CDR3 sequence is 11 residues long. The germline CDR1 and CDR2 sequences are MNHEY and SMNVEV (reference sequence). V was clipped by 11 bases and J by 4 bases, with 12 bases between them. CDR3 nucleotide sequence: TGTGCCGCCGGGACTCAGTACGAGCAGTACTTC. As protein: CAAGTQYEQYF.

This clonotype occurred a few times. CDR3 nucleotide sequence: TGCGCCAGCAGGTTGACGGGGGGACGCACAACGGACTCTGGGGCCAACGTCCTGACTTTC. Amino acid sequence: CASRLTGGRTTDSGANVLTF. The chain employs TRBV4-1 and TRBJ2-6; 7 bases map to TRBD2. CDR1 is MGHRA, CDR2 YSYEKL, per germline. Trimming removed 6 bases from V and 0 bases from J; junction bases left unmatched: 17. CDR3 length: 20 amino acids.

The CDR3 is CSANLGNTDTQYF. The CDR3 DNA reads TGCAGTGCCAATCTAGGCAACACAGATACGCAGTATTTT. The chain couples TRBV20-1 to TRBJ2-3; D is ambiguous. This CDR3 spans 13 amino acids. The germline V gene has CDR1 DFQATT and CDR2 SNEGSKA (reference sequence). V lost 6 bases and J 2 bases, leaving 12 bases between the germline ends.

This clonotype was seen a single time. CDR3 bases: TGTGCCAGCAGCATGGATATCCCGAACACTGAAGCTTTCTTT. Its protein is CASSMDIPNTEAFF. J is TRBJ1-1 and V is TRBV7-2, with D unclear. Trimming took 5 bases from V and 1 from J, leaving 11 bases between them. The CDR3 is 14 amino acids. Germline V gene sequence: CDR1 SGHTA, CDR2 FQGNSA.

Regarding this clonotype: The conserved final phenylalanine or tryptophan is absent from the CDR3, which likely points to a read error. The chain employs TRBV7-2 and TRBJ2-7, with TRBD1 identical over 7 bases. With 8 bases clipped from V and 4 bases from J, the junction kept 5 bases outside the gene matches. Germline V gene sequence: CDR1 SGHTA, CDR2 FQGNSA. This CDR3 comprises 12 residues. The CDR3: CASGTARYEQYL. The CDR3 DNA sequence: TGTGCCAGCGGGACAGCAAGGTACGAGCAGTACCTC.

This clonotype has a handful of counts. The rearrangement links TRBV6-6 to TRBJ2-4; 7 nucleotides agree with TRBD2. The J call could be wrong; TRBJ2-7 is a better fit for the DNA end. This CDR3 is built from 15 residues. Germline V lookup: CDR1 MNHNY, CDR2 SVGAGI (reference sequence). CDR3 DNA sequence: TGTGCCAGCAGCCGATTGGGGGAGGGTAAAGGCGAGCAGTACTTC. This sequence encodes CASSRLGEGKGEQYF.

This clonotype has just a few counts. In DNA, the CDR3 is TGCAGTGCTAGAGACCCCATGACTAGCCCAGATACGCAGTATTTT. Its protein product is CSARDPMTSPDTQYF. This sequence joins TRBV20-1 and TRBJ2-3; 7 positions match TRBD2. The CDR3 runs to 15 residues. The ends lost 0 bases at V and 4 bases at J; junction bases unmatched: 7. Germline CDR1 and CDR2: DFQATT and SNEGSKA (reference sequence).

The rearrangement uses TRBV29-1 and TRBJ2-7, with D possibly called TRBD1 or TRBD2 (5 bases each). The CDR3 is 13 amino acids. The germline V and J ends were trimmed by 5 bases and 5 bases, with 16 bases remaining between them. CDR1 and CDR2 from the germline V gene are SQVTM and ANQGSEA. CDR3: CSVKRPGRNEQYF. For the CDR3, the DNA is TGCAGCGTTAAACGACCGGGACGGAACGAGCAGTACTTC.